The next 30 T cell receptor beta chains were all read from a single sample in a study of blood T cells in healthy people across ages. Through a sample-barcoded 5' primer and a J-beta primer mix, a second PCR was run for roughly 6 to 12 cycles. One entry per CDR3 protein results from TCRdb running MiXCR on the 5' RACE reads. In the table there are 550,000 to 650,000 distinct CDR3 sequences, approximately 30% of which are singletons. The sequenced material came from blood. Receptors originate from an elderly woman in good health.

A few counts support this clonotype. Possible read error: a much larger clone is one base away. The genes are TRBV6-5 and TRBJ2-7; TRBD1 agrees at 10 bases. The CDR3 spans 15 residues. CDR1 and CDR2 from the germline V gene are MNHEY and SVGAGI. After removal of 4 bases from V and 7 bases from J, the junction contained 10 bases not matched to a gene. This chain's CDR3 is CASSSPGQGYNEQYF. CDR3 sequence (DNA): TGTGCCAGCAGTTCGCCGGGACAGGGGTACAATGAGCAGTACTTC.

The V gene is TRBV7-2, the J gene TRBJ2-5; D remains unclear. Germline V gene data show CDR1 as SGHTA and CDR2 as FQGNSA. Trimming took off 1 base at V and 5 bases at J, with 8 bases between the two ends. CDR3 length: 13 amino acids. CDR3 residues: CASSLVTGETQYF. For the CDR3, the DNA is TGTGCCAGCAGCTTAGTCACTGGGGAGACCCAGTACTTC.

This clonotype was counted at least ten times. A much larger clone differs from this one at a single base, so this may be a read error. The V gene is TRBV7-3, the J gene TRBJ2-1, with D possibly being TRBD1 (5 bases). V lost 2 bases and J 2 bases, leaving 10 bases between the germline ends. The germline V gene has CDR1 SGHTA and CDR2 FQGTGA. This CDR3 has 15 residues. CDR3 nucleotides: TGTGCCAGCAGCTTACAGGGTAGTGCCTACAATGAGCAGTTCTTC. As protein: CASSLQGSAYNEQFF. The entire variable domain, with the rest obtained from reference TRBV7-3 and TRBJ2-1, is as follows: GAGVSQTPSNKVTEKGKYVELRCDPISGHTALYWYRQSLGQGPEFLIYFQGTGAADDSGLPNDRFFAVRPEGSVSTLKIQRTERGDSAVYLCASSLQGSAYNEQFFGPGTRLTVL.

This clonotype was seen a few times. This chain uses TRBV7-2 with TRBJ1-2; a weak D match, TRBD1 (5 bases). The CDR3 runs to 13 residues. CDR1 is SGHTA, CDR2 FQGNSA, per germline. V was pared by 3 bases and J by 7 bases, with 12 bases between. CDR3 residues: CASSFKGMGGYTF. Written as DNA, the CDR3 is TGTGCCAGCAGCTTCAAGGGGATGGGTGGCTACACCTTC.

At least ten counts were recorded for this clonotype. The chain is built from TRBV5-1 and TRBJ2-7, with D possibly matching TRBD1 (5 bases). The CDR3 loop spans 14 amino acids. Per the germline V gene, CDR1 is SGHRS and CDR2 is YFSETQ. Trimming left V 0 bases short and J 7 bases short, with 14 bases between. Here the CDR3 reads CASSLGGVGSEQYF. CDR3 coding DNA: TGCGCCAGCAGCTTGGGGGGCGTGGGGTCGGAGCAGTACTTC.

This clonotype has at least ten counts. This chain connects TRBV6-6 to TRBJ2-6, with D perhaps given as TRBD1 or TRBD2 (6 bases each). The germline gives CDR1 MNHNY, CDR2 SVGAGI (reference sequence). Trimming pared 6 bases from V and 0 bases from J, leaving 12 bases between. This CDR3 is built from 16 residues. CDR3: CASSNGGISGANVLTF. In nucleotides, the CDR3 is TGTGCCAGCAGCAACGGGGGCATCTCTGGGGCCAACGTCCTGACTTTC.

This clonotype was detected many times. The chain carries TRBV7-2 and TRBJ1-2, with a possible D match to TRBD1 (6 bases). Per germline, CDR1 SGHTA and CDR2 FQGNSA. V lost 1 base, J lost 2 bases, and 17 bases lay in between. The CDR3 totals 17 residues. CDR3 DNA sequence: TGTGCCAGCAGCTTAGGAGGGGGAGGACTAAGGAACTATGGCTACACCTTC. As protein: CASSLGGGGLRNYGYTF.

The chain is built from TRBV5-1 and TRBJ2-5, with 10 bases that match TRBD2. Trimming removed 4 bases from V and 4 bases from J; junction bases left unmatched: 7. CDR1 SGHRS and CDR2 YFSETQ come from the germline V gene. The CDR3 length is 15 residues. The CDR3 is CASSRKRGGLETQYF. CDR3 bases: TGCGCCAGCAGCAGAAAGCGGGGGGGCCTAGAGACCCAGTACTTC.

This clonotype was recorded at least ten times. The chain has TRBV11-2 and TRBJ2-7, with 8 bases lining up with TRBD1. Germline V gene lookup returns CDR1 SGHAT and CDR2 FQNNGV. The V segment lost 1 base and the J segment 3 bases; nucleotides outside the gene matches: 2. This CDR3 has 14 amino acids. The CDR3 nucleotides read TGTGCCAGCAGCTTAGGGACAGGGATCTACGAGCAGTACTTC. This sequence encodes CASSLGTGIYEQYF.

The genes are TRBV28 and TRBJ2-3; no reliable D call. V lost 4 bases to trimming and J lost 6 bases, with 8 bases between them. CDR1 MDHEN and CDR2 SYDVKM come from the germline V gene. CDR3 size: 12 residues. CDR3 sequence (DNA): TGTGCCAGCAGTTATGGCCCGGATACGCAGTATTTT. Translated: CASSYGPDTQYF.

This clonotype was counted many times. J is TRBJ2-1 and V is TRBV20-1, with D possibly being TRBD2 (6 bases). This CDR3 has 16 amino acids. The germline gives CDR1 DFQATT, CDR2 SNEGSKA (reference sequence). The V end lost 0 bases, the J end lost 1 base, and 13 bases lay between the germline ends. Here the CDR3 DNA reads TGCAGTGCTAGAGATACGTCCCGGGGGTCCTACAATGAGCAGTTCTTC. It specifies CSARDTSRGSYNEQFF.

DNA of the CDR3: TGCGCCAGCAGCCAAGACCCAGGGGACCCAAGAGCGACCCAGTACTTC. This translates into CASSQDPGDPRATQYF. The rearrangement links TRBV4-3 to TRBJ2-5; D possibly corresponds to TRBD1 (6 bases). V was shortened by 0 bases and J by 7 bases, with 18 bases between the two germline ends. Germline assignment: CDR1 LGHNA and CDR2 YSLEER. CDR3 size: 16 residues.

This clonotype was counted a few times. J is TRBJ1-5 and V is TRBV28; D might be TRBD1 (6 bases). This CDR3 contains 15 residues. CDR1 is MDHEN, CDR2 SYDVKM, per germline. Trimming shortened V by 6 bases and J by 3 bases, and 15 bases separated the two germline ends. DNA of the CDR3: TGTGCCAGCAGGCTCGAACAGGGCTACAATCAGCCCCAGCATTTT. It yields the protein CASRLEQGYNQPQHF.

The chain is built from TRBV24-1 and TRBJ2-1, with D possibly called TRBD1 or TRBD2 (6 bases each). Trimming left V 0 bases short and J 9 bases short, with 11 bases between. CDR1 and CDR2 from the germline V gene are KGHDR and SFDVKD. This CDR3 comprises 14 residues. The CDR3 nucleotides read TGTGCCACCAGTGATTTGAAGGGGGGTTTTGAGCAGTTCTTC. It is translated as CATSDLKGGFEQFF.

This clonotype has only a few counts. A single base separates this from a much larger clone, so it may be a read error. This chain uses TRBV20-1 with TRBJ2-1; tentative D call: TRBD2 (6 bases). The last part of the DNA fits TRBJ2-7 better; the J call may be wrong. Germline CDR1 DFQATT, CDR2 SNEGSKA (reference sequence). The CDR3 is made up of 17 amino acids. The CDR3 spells CSARGPYSTSSYNEQYF. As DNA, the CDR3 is TGCAGTGCTAGGGGGCCCTATTCCACTAGCTCCTACAATGAGCAGTACTTC.

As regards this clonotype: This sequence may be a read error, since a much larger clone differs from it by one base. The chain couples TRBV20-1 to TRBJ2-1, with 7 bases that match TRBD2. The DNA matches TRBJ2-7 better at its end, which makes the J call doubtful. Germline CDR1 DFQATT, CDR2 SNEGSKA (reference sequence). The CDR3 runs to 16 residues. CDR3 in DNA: TGCAGTGCTAGATCGGCTGGCGGGGAGGGTTACAATGAGCAGTACTTC. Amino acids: CSARSAGGEGYNEQYF.

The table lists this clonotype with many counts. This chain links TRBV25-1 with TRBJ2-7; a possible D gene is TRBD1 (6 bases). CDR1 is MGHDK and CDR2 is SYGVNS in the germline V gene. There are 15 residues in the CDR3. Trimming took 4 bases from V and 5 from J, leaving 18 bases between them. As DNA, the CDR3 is TGTGCCAGCAGTGGGGGACAAGCGCCGGGCGACGAGCAGTACTTC. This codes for CASSGGQAPGDEQYF.

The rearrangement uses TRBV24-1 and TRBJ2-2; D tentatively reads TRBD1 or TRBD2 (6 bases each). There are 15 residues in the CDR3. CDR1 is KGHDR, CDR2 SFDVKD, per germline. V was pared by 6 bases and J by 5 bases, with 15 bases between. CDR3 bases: TGTGCCACCAGTTCGACAGGAGGGCATACCGGGGAGCTGTTTTTT. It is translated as CATSSTGGHTGELFF.

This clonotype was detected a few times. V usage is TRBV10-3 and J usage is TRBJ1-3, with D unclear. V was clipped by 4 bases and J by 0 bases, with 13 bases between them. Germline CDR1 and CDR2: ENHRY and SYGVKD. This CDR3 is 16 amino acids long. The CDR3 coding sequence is TGTGCCATCAGTGCGCCGCGCCTGGGCTCTGGAAACACCATATATTTT. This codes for CAISAPRLGSGNTIYF.

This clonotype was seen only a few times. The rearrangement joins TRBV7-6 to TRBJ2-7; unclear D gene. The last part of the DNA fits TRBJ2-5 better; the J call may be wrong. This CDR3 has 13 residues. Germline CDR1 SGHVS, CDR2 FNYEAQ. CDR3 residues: CASSSLQLETQYF. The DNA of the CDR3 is TGTGCCAGCAGCTCCTTACAGTTGGAGACCCAGTACTTC.

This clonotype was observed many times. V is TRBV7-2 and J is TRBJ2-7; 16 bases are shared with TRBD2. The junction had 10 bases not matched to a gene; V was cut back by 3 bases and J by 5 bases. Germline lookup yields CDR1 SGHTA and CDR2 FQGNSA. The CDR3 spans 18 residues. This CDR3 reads CASSFKPGLAGGYHEQYF. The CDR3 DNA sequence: TGTGCCAGCAGCTTTAAACCGGGACTAGCGGGGGGGTACCACGAGCAGTACTTC.

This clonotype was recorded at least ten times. CDR3 loop: CSAAGGARSHQTQYF. The CDR3 region has the DNA TGCAGTGCCGCCGGAGGGGCTAGAAGTCATCAGACCCAGTACTTC. The V gene is TRBV20-1, the J gene TRBJ2-5; D possibly corresponds to TRBD2 (6 bases). CDR3 length: 15 residues. Deletions cut 6 bases from V and 6 bases from J, with 23 bases between. Germline CDR1 reads DFQATT; CDR2 reads SNEGSKA (reference sequence).

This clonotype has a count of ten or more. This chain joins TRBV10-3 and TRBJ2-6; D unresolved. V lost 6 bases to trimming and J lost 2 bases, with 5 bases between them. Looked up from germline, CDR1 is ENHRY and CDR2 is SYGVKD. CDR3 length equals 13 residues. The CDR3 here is CAIRGPGANVLTF. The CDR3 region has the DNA TGTGCCATCAGGGGCCCTGGGGCCAACGTCCTGACTTTC.

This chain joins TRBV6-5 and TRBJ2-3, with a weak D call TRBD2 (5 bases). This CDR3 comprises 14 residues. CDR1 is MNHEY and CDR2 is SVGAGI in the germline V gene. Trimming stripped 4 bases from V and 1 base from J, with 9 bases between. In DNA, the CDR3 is TGTGCCAGCAGTTCAAACGGGGGCACAGATACGCAGTATTTT. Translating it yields CASSSNGGTDTQYF.

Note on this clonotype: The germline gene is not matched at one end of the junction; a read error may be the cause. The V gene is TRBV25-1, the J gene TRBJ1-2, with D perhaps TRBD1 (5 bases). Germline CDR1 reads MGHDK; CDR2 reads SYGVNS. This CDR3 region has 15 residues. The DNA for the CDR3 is TGTGCCAGCGGTGAATCTCGACCGGGGCTCTATGGCTACACCTTC. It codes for CASGESRPGLYGYTF.

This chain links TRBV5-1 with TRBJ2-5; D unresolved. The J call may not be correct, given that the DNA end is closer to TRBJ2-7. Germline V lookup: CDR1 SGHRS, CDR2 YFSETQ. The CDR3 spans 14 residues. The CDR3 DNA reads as TGCGCCAGCAGCTCAACCCCAGGTTCCTACGAGCAGTACTTC. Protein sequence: CASSSTPGSYEQYF.

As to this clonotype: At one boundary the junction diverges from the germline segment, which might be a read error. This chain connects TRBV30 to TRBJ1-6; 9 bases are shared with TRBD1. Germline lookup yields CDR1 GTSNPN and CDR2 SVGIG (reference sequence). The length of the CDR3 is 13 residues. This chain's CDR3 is CARSRDRVSPLHF. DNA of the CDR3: TGTGCCCGGAGCCGGGACAGGGTTTCACCCCTCCACTTT.

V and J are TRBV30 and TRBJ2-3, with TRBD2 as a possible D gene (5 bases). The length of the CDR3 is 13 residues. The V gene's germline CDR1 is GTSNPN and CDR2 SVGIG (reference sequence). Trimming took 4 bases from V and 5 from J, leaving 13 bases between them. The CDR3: CAWNRGSGDTQYF. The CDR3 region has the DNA TGTGCCTGGAACCGAGGGAGCGGAGATACGCAGTATTTT.

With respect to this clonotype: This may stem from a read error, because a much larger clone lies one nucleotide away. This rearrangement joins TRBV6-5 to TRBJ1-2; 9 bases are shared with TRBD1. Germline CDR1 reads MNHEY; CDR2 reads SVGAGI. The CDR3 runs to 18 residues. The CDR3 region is CASSYSTVRGTGNCGYTF. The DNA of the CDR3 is TGTGCCAGCAGTTACTCTACAGTTCGCGGGACAGGGAACTGTGGCTACACCTTC.

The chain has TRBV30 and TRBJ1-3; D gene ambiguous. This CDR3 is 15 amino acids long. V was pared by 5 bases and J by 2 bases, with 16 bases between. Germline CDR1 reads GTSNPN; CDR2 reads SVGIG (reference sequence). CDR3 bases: TGTGCCTGGGACTTCGGCGCAGCAACTGGAAACACCATATATTTT. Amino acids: CAWDFGAATGNTIYF.